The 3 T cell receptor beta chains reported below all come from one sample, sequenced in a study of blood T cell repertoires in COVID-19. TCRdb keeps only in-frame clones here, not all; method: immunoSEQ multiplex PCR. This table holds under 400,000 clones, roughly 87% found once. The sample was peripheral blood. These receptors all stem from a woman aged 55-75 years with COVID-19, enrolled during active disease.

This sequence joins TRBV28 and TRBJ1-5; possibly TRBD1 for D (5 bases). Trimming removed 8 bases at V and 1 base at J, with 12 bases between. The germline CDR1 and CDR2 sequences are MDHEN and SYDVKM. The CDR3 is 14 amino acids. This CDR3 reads CASRMGGSNQPQHF. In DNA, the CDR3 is TGTGCCAGCCGCATGGGGGGAAGCAATCAGCCCCAGCATTTT.

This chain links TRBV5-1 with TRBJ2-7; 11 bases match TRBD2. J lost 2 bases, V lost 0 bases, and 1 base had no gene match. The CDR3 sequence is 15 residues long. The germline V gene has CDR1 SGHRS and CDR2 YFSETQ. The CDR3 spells CASSLGLAGTYEQYF. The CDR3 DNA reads TGCGCCAGCAGCTTGGGACTAGCGGGGACCTACGAGCAGTACTTC.

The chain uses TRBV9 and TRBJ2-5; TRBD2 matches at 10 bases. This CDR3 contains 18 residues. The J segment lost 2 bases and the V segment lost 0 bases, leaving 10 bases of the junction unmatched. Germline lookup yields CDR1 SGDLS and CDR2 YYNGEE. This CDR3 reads CASSVALSSGGTQETQYF. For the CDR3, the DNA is TGTGCCAGCAGCGTAGCTTTGTCTAGCGGGGGAACTCAAGAGACCCAGTACTTC. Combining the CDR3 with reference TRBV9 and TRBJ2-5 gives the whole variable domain DSGVTQTPKHLITATGQRVTLRCSPRSGDLSVYWYQQSLDQGLQFLIQYYNGEERAKGNILERFSAQQFPDLHSELNLSSLELGDSALYFCASSVALSSGGTQETQYFGPGTRLLVL.